This T cell receptor (beta chain) is from a study of T cells in Graves' hyperthyroidism and ophthalmopathy. Notes on this clonotype: Its antigen is still unknown.

TCR beta CDR3 regions were amplified from RNA. A set of HTBI primers served as the primers for a first-round RT-PCR of the TCR CDR3. TCRdb re-derived calls from the multiplex PCR reads in MiXCR, one entry per CDR3 protein. This sample yields about 400,000 distinct CDR3 sequences, of which 15% to 17% are seen a single time; 25% to 30% belongs to the top ten. V trimming: 0 bases; J trimming: 6 bases; junction bases outside the gene matches: 8. Germline V lookup: CDR1 MGHRA, CDR2 YSYEKL. The CDR3 sequence is 17 residues long. General study points: Ophthalmopathy was identified by the model a median 6.5 months ahead of onset. Within blood appeared most thyroid clonotypes that had expanded above 0.001.

Hyperthyroidism patients were newly diagnosed, had disease duration under 2 months, and were aged 18 to 65 years. Before ophthalmopathy appeared, progressors gave blood at initial hyperthyroidism diagnosis. Sequences were obtained from blood. The TCR comes from a woman aged 18-35 years with Graves' hyperthyroidism that later progressed to Graves' ophthalmopathy. The V gene is TRBV4-1, the J gene TRBJ2-1; 10 bases line up with TRBD2. The CDR3 sequence is CASSQDLGLATRNEQFF. In DNA, the CDR3 is TGCGCCAGCAGCCAAGATTTGGGACTAGCGACCCGCAATGAGCAGTTCTTC.